The 30 T cell receptor beta chains below come from one sample, sequenced in a study of T-cell memory formation after mild COVID-19. TCRdb reprocessed the 5' RACE reads via MiXCR and lists one record per CDR3 protein. The profile covers approximately 100,000 distinct CDR3 sequences, with approximately 15% appearing a single time and roughly 27% taken by the ten largest. Sequencing was performed on PBMCs or a T cell subset sorted from them (not recorded which). Receptor source: an adult woman who had mild COVID-19 (a few samples of this study predate the infection). Cell type and time point are not known.

The chain combines TRBV4-2 with TRBJ2-7; no clear D. The CDR3 totals 14 residues. Germline assignment: CDR1 LGHNA and CDR2 YNFKEQ. V shed 4 bases and J shed 4 bases, with 14 bases lying between them. The CDR3 region is CASSPEGTDYEQYF. In DNA, the CDR3 is TGTGCCAGCAGCCCCGAAGGTACAGATTACGAGCAGTACTTC.

This sequence joins TRBV9 and TRBJ2-1; D might be TRBD1 or TRBD2, each matching 6 bases. CDR3 size: 15 residues. Trimming took 0 bases from V and 7 from J, leaving 14 bases between them. Germline loops: CDR1 SGDLS, CDR2 YYNGEE. This CDR3 reads CASSVGGAFGNEQFF. For the CDR3, the DNA is TGTGCCAGCAGCGTAGGGGGGGCTTTCGGGAATGAGCAGTTCTTC.

The rearrangement uses TRBV5-6 and TRBJ2-1, with D maybe TRBD2 (5 bases). The CDR3 extends over 12 amino acids. V gave up 3 bases and J gave up 10 bases, with 11 bases separating them. Germline CDR1 and CDR2: SGHDT and YYEEEE. CDR3 coding DNA: TGTGCCAGCAGCTCGGGAAGGCCAGAGCAGTTCTTC. It encodes CASSSGRPEQFF.

This clonotype turned up a few times. J is TRBJ1-4 and V is TRBV19; D gene uncertain. The germline gives CDR1 LNHDA, CDR2 SQIVND (reference sequence). The CDR3 runs to 16 residues. The V gene lost 5 bases and the J gene lost 0 bases, with 13 bases spanning the gap. The CDR3 here is CASSLYPHATNEKLFF. CDR3 nucleotide sequence: TGTGCCAGTAGTTTGTACCCTCATGCAACTAATGAAAAACTGTTTTTT. Variable domain in full (rest from reference TRBV19 and TRBJ1-4): DGGITQSPKYLFRKEGQNVTLSCEQNLNHDAMYWYRQDPGQGLRLIYYSQIVNDFQKGDIAEGYSVSREKKESFPLTVTSAQKNPTAFYLCASSLYPHATNEKLFFGSGTQLSVL.

This sequence joins TRBV2 and TRBJ2-3; 12 bases line up with TRBD2. V trimming: 4 bases; J trimming: 4 bases; junction bases outside the gene matches: 9. Germline V CDR1 and CDR2: SNHLY, FYNNEI. CDR3 length: 17 residues. The CDR3 DNA follows: TGTGCCAGCAGTGGATCTAGCGGGGGGGCCTTGTCAGATACGCAGTATTTT. Protein product: CASSGSSGGALSDTQYF. The entire variable domain, with the rest obtained from reference TRBV2 and TRBJ2-3, is as follows: EPEVTQTPSHQVTQMGQEVILRCVPISNHLYFYWYRQILGQKVEFLVSFYNNEISEKSEIFDDQFSVERPDGSNFTLKIRSTKLEDSAMYFCASSGSSGGALSDTQYFGPGTRLTVL.

V gene TRBV6-5 combines with J gene TRBJ2-5; 10 nucleotides align to TRBD2. Germline trimming cut 6 bases from V and 5 bases from J; bases unmatched to any gene: 12. The CDR3 is 16 amino acids. In germline, CDR1 is MNHEY, CDR2 SVGAGI. For the CDR3, the DNA is TGTGCCAGCAGGGGCGAGCGGGAGGGCCTTGTGGAGACCCAGTACTTC. It translates to CASRGEREGLVETQYF.

Ten or more counts support this clonotype. The J gene is TRBJ1-1, the V gene TRBV4-1; D remains unclear. V gave up 0 bases and J gave up 5 bases, with 10 bases separating them. The CDR3 runs to 14 residues. Germline V gene sequence: CDR1 MGHRA, CDR2 YSYEKL. The CDR3 DNA reads as TGCGCCAGCAGCCAAGAGGATCTGCGGACTGAAGCTTTCTTT. The encoded protein is CASSQEDLRTEAFF.

This clonotype was seen more than once but under ten times. This sequence joins TRBV13 and TRBJ2-3; 7 bases line up with TRBD1. CDR1 PRHDT and CDR2 FYEKMQ come from the germline V gene (reference sequence). V shed 1 base, J shed 0 bases, and the junction held 7 bases outside the gene matches. CDR3 length: 17 amino acids. For the CDR3, the DNA is TGTGCCAGCAGCTTAGTCTTCGGACAGGATAGCACAGATACGCAGTATTTT. This translates into CASSLVFGQDSTDTQYF.

The chain carries TRBV29-1 and TRBJ1-4, with TRBD1 identical over 10 bases. J lost 4 bases, V lost 6 bases, and 11 bases had no gene match. CDR3 length: 16 amino acids. Per germline, CDR1 SQVTM and CDR2 ANQGSEA. This chain's CDR3 is CSVSRDRGRFNEKLFF. CDR3 bases: TGCAGCGTGAGCCGAGACAGGGGGCGATTTAATGAAAAACTGTTTTTT.

The V gene is TRBV7-9, the J gene TRBJ1-1, with D unresolved. V lost 3 bases and J 5 bases, leaving 16 bases between the germline ends. CDR3 size: 15 residues. Germline CDR1 and CDR2: SEHNR and FQNEAQ (reference sequence). Here the CDR3 DNA reads TGTGCCAGCAGCTTCCCACCCTCTGGACGGACTGAAGCTTTCTTT. Translating it yields CASSFPPSGRTEAFF.

This clonotype was recorded a few times. The gene calls are TRBV7-6 and TRBJ2-5; D not resolved. V lost 1 base, J lost 1 base, and 10 bases lay in between. This CDR3 spans 15 amino acids. Germline CDR1 reads SGHVS; CDR2 reads FNYEAQ. The DNA for the CDR3 is TGTGCCAGCAGCTTAGAACCAGAGATCCAAGAGACCCAGTACTTC. This gives the protein CASSLEPEIQETQYF.

The chain has TRBV12-3 or TRBV12-4 and TRBJ2-1, with 7 bases aligning to TRBD1. The CDR3 spans 15 residues. Trimming cost V 4 bases and J 7 bases; bases outside gene matches: 10. CDR3: CASSWLTGQRNEQFF. CDR3 nucleotides: TGTGCCAGCAGTTGGTTAACGGGACAGAGGAATGAGCAGTTCTTC.

This clonotype was observed a handful of times. This chain joins TRBV6-5 and TRBJ2-5, with a tentative D call TRBD1 (6 bases). Trimming pared 6 bases from V and 2 bases from J, leaving 16 bases between. The germline V gene has CDR1 MNHEY and CDR2 SVGAGI. This CDR3 comprises 15 residues. The CDR3 spells CASSPATQGQETQYF. CDR3 bases: TGTGCCAGCAGCCCAGCGACCCAGGGGCAAGAGACCCAGTACTTC.

This clonotype was detected a few times. This chain uses TRBV9 with TRBJ2-3; the match to TRBD1 covers 11 bases. The CDR3 is 20 amino acids. The V and J ends lost 2 bases and 1 base, in that order; junction bases with no gene match: 15. CDR1 is SGDLS and CDR2 is YYNGEE in the germline V gene. CDR3 DNA: TGTGCCAGCAGCGTTAGTAGTAGAGTTGGACAGGGGGCGGGCACAGATACGCAGTATTTT. Its translation is CASSVSSRVGQGAGTDTQYF.

The chain combines TRBV7-9 with TRBJ2-7; the D gene is possibly TRBD1 (6 bases). CDR1 SEHNR and CDR2 FQNEAQ come from the germline V gene (reference sequence). Between the trimmed V and J ends, which lost 5 bases and 2 bases, there was a span of 16 bases. The CDR3 sequence is 15 residues long. The CDR3 loop reads CASSARNRDPYEQYF. In DNA, the CDR3 is TGTGCCAGCAGCGCGAGAAACAGGGATCCCTACGAGCAGTACTTC.

This clonotype was seen a handful of times. The rearrangement joins TRBV12-3 or TRBV12-4 to TRBJ2-5; maybe TRBD1 (6 bases). The CDR3 has 13 amino acids. The V gene lost 5 bases and the J gene lost 5 bases, with 12 bases spanning the gap. CDR3 in DNA: TGTGCCAGCAGTCTCAGGGGTGAGGAGACCCAGTACTTC. Translating it yields CASSLRGEETQYF.

The chain has TRBV9 and TRBJ1-2; 8 positions match TRBD1. The germline CDR1 and CDR2 sequences are SGDLS and YYNGEE. The CDR3 extends over 14 amino acids. Germline trimming cut 3 bases from V and 8 bases from J; bases unmatched to any gene: 9. In DNA form, the CDR3 reads TGTGCCAGCAGCGAAGGGACAGGCCCCTTGGGCTACACCTTC. Its protein product is CASSEGTGPLGYTF.

This clonotype was counted between two and nine times. The chain uses TRBV4-1 and TRBJ2-2; 8 bases line up with TRBD2. Looked up from germline, CDR1 is MGHRA and CDR2 is YSYEKL. The J segment lost 2 bases and the V segment lost 0 bases, leaving 8 bases of the junction unmatched. The CDR3 is 18 residues long. CDR3 bases: TGCGCCAGCAGCCAAGATCGGGGGGGCCAGTACAACACCGGGGAGCTGTTTTTT. This translates into CASSQDRGGQYNTGELFF.

CDR3 nucleotides: TGTGCCAGCAGCCAAGATAAAGAGGGAAACACTGAAGCTTTCTTT. As protein: CASSQDKEGNTEAFF. This chain connects TRBV4-2 to TRBJ1-1, with D unresolved. Germline V gives CDR1 LGHNA, CDR2 YNFKEQ. Trimming took 0 bases from V and 2 from J, leaving 10 bases between them. This CDR3 has 15 residues.

This clonotype was seen ten or more times. The chain links TRBV7-9 to TRBJ2-7; D not certain. Trimming left V 0 bases short and J 4 bases short, with 10 bases between. Per germline, CDR1 SEHNR and CDR2 FQNEAQ (reference sequence). The CDR3 is 14 amino acids. As DNA, the CDR3 is TGTGCCAGCAGCTTAGCAGAAAGGATGTACGAGCAGTACTTC. Protein product: CASSLAERMYEQYF.

This chain links TRBV6-5 with TRBJ1-6; no definite D call. Germline assignment: CDR1 MNHEY and CDR2 SVGAGI. V lost 5 bases and J 7 bases, leaving 18 bases between the germline ends. The CDR3 consists of 16 residues. The CDR3 spells CASSRGVPSFNSPLHF. The CDR3 DNA reads TGTGCCAGCAGTAGAGGAGTACCCTCATTCAATTCACCCCTCCACTTT.

This chain links TRBV15 with TRBJ1-2; 10 bases line up with TRBD1. CDR3 length equals 16 residues. V shed 0 bases, J shed 5 bases, and the junction held 6 bases outside the gene matches. The germline V gene encodes CDR1 LNHNV and CDR2 YYDKDF (reference sequence). CDR3 region: CATSRERQGARYGYTF. Written as DNA, the CDR3 is TGTGCCACCAGCAGAGAGAGACAGGGGGCGCGTTATGGCTACACCTTC.

This clonotype was picked up many times. V and J are TRBV7-6 and TRBJ1-5; D not resolved. This CDR3 has 16 amino acids. V lost 2 bases and J lost 3, with 14 bases in between. CDR1 and CDR2 from the germline V gene are SGHVS and FNYEAQ. Here the CDR3 reads CASSLRASIPNQPQHF. The CDR3 DNA reads TGTGCCAGCAGCTTAAGGGCATCCATTCCCAATCAGCCCCAGCATTTT.

This clonotype came up a few times. The V gene is TRBV7-9, the J gene TRBJ2-7; D is unresolved. CDR1 is SEHNR and CDR2 is FQNEAQ in the germline V gene (reference sequence). The CDR3 runs to 12 residues. Trimming cost V 2 bases and J 4 bases, with 6 bases left between them. This chain's CDR3 is CASSLFEYEQYF. CDR3 in DNA: TGTGCCAGCAGCTTATTCGAGTACGAGCAGTACTTC.

The chain carries TRBV15 and TRBJ2-7, with 7 bases fitting TRBD2. The CDR3 runs 14 residues. The germline V gene has CDR1 LNHNV and CDR2 YYDKDF (reference sequence). The ends lost 5 bases at V and 3 bases at J; junction bases unmatched: 7. The CDR3, as DNA: TGTGCCACCAGCTCGGGGGGTCTCTACTACGAGCAGTACTTC. Encoded protein: CATSSGGLYYEQYF.

This sequence joins TRBV29-1 and TRBJ2-1; perhaps TRBD1 as D (6 bases). This CDR3 spans 14 amino acids. Per the germline V gene, CDR1 is SQVTM and CDR2 is ANQGSEA. Trimming pared 3 bases from V and 0 bases from J, leaving 9 bases between. The CDR3 reads CSVDRDTSYNEQFF. CDR3 DNA sequence: TGCAGCGTTGATAGGGACACCTCCTACAATGAGCAGTTCTTC.

This clonotype has just a few counts. This rearrangement joins TRBV12-3 or TRBV12-4 to TRBJ2-5, with D tentatively TRBD1 (6 bases). V was shortened by 2 bases and J by 4 bases, with 11 bases between the two germline ends. The CDR3 runs to 14 residues. The CDR3 region has the DNA TGTGCCAGCAGTTTACAGGGGAGACGAGAGACCCAGTACTTC. It yields the protein CASSLQGRRETQYF.

This clonotype was seen more than once but under ten times. The chain couples TRBV7-3 to TRBJ2-1; 11 bases fit TRBD2. V was clipped by 3 bases and J by 7 bases; unmatched bases: 11. This CDR3 is 17 amino acids long. Per the germline V gene, CDR1 is SGHTA and CDR2 is FQGTGA. CDR3 coding DNA: TGTGCCAGCAGCTTTTTAGCGGGAGGGCGTTATACGAATGAGCAGTTCTTC. Translated: CASSFLAGGRYTNEQFF.

This clonotype was seen more than once but under ten times. J is TRBJ1-5 and V is TRBV24-1; the D gene is possibly TRBD1 (6 bases). The CDR3 contains 13 residues. Germline V gene sequence: CDR1 KGHDR, CDR2 SFDVKD. Trimming took off 10 bases at V and 8 bases at J, with 17 bases between the two ends. CDR3 residues: CATGGSAKEPQHF. Here the CDR3 DNA reads TGTGCCACAGGGGGGTCGGCTAAGGAGCCCCAGCATTTT.

The chain employs TRBV7-9 and TRBJ2-3, with 7 bases that match TRBD1. Germline assignment: CDR1 SEHNR and CDR2 FQNEAQ (reference sequence). With V trimmed by 3 bases and J by 3 bases, 3 bases remained unmatched. This CDR3 comprises 14 residues. The CDR3 DNA reads TGTGCCAGCAGCTTCACGGGACAGACAGATACGCAGTATTTT. It codes for CASSFTGQTDTQYF.